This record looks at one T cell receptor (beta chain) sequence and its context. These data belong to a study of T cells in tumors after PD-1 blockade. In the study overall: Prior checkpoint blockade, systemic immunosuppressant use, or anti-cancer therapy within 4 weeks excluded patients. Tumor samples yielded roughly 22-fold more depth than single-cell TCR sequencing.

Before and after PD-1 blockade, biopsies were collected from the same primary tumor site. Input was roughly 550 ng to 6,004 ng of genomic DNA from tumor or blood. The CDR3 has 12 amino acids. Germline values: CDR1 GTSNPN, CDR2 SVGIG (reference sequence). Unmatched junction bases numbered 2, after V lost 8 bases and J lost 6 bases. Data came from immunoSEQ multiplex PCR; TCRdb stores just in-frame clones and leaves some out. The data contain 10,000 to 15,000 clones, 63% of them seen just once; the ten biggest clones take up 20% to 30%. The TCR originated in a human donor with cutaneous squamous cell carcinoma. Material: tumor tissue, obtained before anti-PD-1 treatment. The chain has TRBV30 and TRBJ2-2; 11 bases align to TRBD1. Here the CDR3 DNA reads TGTGCCGGGGACAGGGGGTCCGGGGAGCTGTTTTTT. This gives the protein CAGDRGSGELFF.